Below, one T cell receptor beta chain is given with its context. Germline V gene data show CDR1 as SGHRS and CDR2 as YFSETQ. The CDR3 has 14 residues. The ends were cut back, 0 bases at V and 6 bases at J, with 12 bases in the middle. Specified treatment: randomized to nivolumab then ipilimumab (arm A) or the reverse (arm B). TCRdb's table, derived via immunoSEQ multiplex PCR, lists solely in-frame clones and lacks some. The sample holds approximately 37,000 clones; roughly 86% are singletons and the top ten take around 5.1%. This record belongs to a study of sequential checkpoint blockade in melanoma. About the research overall: Arm A got nivolumab then ipilimumab; arm B the reverse, 1:1.

V is TRBV5-1 and J is TRBJ1-1; a weak D match, TRBD1 (6 bases). The starting material was CD8+ T cells sorted from blood (inferred from file names), obtained from a patient given nivolumab and ipilimumab in sequence. This TCR was sampled from a human donor with melanoma. CDR3: CASSLAQTGSEAFF. In nucleotides, the CDR3 is TGCGCCAGCAGCTTGGCCCAGACAGGATCTGAAGCTTTCTTT.